The present TCR beta chain was sequenced within a study of blood T cells in healthy people across ages. General study results and limits: Observed TCR beta diversity per million T cells went down as age went up. This fall followed a roughly linear course with age.

It was with a sample-barcoded 5' primer and a J-beta primer mix that a second PCR of roughly 7 to 12 cycles was run. TCRdb fed the 5' RACE reads into MiXCR, producing one record per CDR3 protein. Of around 970,000 distinct CDR3 sequences in the sample, roughly half were seen once. Concerning this clonotype itself: Antigen unknown. A read error may account for a junction end that differs from germline.

Germline CDR1 reads SGHRS; CDR2 reads YFSETQ. The CDR3 is made up of 16 amino acids. The sequence derives from an older woman in good health. This chain joins TRBV5-1 and TRBJ2-5, with 9 bases that match TRBD1. The sample consisted of blood. The CDR3 protein is CAGSLDPGQGSETQYF. The CDR3 DNA is TGCGCCGGCAGCTTGGATCCGGGACAGGGTTCGGAGACCCAGTACTTC.